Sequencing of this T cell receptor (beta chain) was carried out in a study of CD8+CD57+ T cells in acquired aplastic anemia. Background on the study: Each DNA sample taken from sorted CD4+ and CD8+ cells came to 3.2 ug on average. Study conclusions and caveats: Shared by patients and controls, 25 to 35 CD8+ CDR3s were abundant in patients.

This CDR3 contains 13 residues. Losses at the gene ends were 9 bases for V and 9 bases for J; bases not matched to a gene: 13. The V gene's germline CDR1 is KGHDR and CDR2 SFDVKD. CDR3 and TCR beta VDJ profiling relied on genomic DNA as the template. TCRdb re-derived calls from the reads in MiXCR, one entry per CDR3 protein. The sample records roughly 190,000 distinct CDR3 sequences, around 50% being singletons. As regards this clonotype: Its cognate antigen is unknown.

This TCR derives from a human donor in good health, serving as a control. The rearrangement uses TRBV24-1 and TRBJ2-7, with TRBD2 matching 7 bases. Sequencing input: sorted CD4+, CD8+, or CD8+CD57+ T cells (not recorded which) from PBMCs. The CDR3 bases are TGTGCCACCGGGGGGGGGGATAACTCCGGGCAGTACTTC. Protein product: CATGGGDNSGQYF.